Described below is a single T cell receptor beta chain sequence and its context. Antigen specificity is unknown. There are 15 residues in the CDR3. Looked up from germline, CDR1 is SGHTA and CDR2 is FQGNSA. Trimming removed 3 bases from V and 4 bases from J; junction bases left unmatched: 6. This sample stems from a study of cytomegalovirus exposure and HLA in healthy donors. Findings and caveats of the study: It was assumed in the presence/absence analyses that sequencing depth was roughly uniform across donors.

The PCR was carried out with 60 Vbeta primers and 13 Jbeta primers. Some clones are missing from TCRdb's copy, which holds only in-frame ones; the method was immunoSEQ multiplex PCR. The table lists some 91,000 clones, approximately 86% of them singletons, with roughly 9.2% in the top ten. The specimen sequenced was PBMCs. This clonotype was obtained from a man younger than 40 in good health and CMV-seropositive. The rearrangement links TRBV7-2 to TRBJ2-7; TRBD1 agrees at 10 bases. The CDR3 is CASSFGTGVPYEQYF. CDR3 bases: TGTGCCAGCAGCTTCGGGACAGGGGTCCCTTACGAGCAGTACTTC.